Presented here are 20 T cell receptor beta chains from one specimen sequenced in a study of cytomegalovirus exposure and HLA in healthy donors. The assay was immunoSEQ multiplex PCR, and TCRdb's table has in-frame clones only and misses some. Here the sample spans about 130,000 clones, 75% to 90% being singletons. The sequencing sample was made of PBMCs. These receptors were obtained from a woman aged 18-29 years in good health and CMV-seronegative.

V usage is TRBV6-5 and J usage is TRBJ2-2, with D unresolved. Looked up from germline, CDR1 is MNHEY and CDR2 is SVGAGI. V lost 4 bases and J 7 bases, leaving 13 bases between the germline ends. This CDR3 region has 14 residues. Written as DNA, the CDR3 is TGTGCCAGCAGTTCCCCAGCTAGTTTCGGGGAGCTGTTTTTT. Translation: CASSSPASFGELFF.

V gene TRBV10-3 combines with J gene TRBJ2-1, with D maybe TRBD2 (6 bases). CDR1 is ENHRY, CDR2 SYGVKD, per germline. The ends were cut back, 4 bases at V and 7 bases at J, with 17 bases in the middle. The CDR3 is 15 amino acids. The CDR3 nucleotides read TGTGCCATCAGTGGGGGGGTTTTGACCCGGAATGAGCAGTTCTTC. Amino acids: CAISGGVLTRNEQFF.

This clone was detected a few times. The CDR3 DNA sequence: TGTGCCAGCAGAACAGGGGGCGACCAGCCCCAGCATTTT. Encoded protein: CASRTGGDQPQHF. The rearrangement links TRBV2 to TRBJ1-5; 9 positions match TRBD1. Trimming removed 6 bases from V and 7 bases from J; junction bases left unmatched: 4. CDR1 SNHLY and CDR2 FYNNEI come from the germline V gene. The CDR3 loop spans 13 amino acids. Using reference TRBV2 and TRBJ1-5 for the parts outside the CDR3, the full variable domain is EPEVTQTPSHQVTQMGQEVILRCVPISNHLYFYWYRQILGQKVEFLVSFYNNEISEKSEIFDDQFSVERPDGSNFTLKIRSTKLEDSAMYFCASRTGGDQPQHFGDGTRLSIL.

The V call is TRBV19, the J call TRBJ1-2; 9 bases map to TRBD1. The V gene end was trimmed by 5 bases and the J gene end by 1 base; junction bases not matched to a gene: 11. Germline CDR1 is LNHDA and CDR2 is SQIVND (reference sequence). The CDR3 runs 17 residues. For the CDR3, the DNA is TGTGCCAGTAGTCCAGGGACAGGGCCCCCGGATAACTATGGCTACACCTTC. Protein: CASSPGTGPPDNYGYTF.

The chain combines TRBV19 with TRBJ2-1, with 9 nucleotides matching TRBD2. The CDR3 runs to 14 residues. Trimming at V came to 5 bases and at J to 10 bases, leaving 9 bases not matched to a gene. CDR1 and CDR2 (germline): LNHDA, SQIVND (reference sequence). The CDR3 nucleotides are TGTGCCAGTAGTTTGACTAGCGGAGGGGGGGAGCAGTTCTTC. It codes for CASSLTSGGGEQFF.

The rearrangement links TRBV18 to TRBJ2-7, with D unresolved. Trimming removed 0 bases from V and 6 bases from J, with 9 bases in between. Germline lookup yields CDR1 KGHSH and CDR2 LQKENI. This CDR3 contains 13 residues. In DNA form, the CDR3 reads TGTGCCAGCTCACCACCGAATACGGGCGAGCAGTACTTC. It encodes CASSPPNTGEQYF.

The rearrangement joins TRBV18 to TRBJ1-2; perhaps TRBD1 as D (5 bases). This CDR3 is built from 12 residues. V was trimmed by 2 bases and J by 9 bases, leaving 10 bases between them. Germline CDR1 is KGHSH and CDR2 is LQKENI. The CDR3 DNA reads TGTGCCAGCTCACCATCCGACAGTAGCTACACCTTC. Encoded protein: CASSPSDSSYTF.

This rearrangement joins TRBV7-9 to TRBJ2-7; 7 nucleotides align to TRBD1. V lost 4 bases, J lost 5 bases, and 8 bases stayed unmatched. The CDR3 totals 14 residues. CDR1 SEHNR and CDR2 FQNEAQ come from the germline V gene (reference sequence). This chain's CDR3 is CASSSSDRVDEQYF. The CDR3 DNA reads TGTGCCAGCAGCTCTTCAGACAGGGTCGACGAGCAGTACTTC.

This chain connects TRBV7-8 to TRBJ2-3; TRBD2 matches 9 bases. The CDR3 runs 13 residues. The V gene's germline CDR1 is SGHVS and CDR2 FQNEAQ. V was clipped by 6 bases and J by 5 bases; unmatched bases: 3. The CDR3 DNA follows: TGTGCCAGCAGTAGCGGGAGCGTAGATACGCAGTATTTT. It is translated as CASSSGSVDTQYF. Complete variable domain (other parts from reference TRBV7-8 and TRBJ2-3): GAGVSQSPRYKVAKRGQDVALRCDPISGHVSLFWYQQALGQGPEFLTYFQNEAQLDKSGLPSDRFFAERPEGSVSTLKIQRTQQEDSAVYLCASSSGSVDTQYFGPGTRLTVL.

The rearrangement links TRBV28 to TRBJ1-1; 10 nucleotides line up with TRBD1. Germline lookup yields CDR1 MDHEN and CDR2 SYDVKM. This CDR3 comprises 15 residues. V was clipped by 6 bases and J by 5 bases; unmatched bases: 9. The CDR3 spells CASRTETGGKTEAFF. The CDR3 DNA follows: TGTGCCAGCAGAACCGAGACAGGGGGCAAGACTGAAGCTTTCTTT. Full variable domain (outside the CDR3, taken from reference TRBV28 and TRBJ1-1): DVKVTQSSRYLVKRTGEKVFLECVQDMDHENMFWYRQDPGLGLRLIYFSYDVKMKEKGDIPEGYSVSREKKERFSLILESASTNQTSMYLCASRTETGGKTEAFFGQGTRLTVV.

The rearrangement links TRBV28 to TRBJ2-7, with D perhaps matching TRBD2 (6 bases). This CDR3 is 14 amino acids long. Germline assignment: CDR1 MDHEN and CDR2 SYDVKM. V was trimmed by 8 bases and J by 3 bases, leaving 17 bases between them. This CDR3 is CASAVGTGDYEQYF. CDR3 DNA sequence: TGTGCCAGCGCGGTAGGGACGGGAGACTACGAGCAGTACTTC.

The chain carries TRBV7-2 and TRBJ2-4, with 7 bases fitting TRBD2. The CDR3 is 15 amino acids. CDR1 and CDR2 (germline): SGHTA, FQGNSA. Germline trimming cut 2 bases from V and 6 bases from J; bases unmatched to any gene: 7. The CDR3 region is CASSLWLAEGNIQYF. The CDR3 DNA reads TGTGCCAGCAGCTTATGGCTAGCGGAGGGAAACATTCAGTACTTC.

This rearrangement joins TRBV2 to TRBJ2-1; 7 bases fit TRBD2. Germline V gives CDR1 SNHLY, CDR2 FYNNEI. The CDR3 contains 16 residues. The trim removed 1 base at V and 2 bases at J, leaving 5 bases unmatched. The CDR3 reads CASSEGPGRAYNEQFF. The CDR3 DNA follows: TGTGCCAGCAGTGAAGGCCCAGGGAGGGCCTACAATGAGCAGTTCTTC. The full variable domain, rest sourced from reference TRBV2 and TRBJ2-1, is EPEVTQTPSHQVTQMGQEVILRCVPISNHLYFYWYRQILGQKVEFLVSFYNNEISEKSEIFDDQFSVERPDGSNFTLKIRSTKLEDSAMYFCASSEGPGRAYNEQFFGPGTRLTVL.

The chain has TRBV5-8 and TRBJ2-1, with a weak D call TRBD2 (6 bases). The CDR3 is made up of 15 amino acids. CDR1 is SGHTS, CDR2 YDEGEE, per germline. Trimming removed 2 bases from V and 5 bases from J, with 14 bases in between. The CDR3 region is CASSFGTSRDNEQFF. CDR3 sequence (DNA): TGTGCCAGCAGCTTCGGAACTAGCCGAGACAATGAGCAGTTCTTC.

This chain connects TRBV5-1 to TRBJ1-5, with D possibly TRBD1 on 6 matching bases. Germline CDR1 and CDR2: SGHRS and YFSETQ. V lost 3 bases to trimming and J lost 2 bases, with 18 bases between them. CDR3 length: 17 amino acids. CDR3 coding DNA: TGCGCCAGCAGCTGGGGCCTTTACAGGGTGGGCAATCAGCCCCAGCATTTT. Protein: CASSWGLYRVGNQPQHF.

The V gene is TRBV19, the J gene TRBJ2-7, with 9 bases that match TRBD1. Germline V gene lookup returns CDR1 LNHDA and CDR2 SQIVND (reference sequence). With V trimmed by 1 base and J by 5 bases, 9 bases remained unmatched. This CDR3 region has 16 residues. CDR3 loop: CASSIGRRTGVHEQYF. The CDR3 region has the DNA TGTGCCAGTAGTATAGGCCGTAGGACAGGGGTGCACGAGCAGTACTTC.

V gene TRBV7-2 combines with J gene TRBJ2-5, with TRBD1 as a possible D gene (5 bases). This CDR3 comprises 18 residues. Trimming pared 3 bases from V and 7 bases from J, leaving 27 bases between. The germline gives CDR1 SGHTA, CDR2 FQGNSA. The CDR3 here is CASSFWWAVEGARRTQYF. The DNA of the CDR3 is TGTGCCAGCAGCTTTTGGTGGGCGGTAGAAGGGGCCCGACGGACCCAGTACTTC.

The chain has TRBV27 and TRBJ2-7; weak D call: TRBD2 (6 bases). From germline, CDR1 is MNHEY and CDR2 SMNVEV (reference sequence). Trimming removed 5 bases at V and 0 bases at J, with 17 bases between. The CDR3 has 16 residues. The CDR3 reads CASSRDGGYSSYEQYF. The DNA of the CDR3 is TGTGCCAGCAGTAGGGACGGGGGATATAGCTCCTACGAGCAGTACTTC.

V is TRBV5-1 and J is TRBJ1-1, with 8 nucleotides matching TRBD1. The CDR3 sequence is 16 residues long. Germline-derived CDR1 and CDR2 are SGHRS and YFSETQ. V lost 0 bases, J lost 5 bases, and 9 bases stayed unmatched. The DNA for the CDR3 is TGCGCCAGCAGCTTGGAGTCGCAGGGGGCGAGTACTGAAGCTTTCTTT. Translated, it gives CASSLESQGASTEAFF.

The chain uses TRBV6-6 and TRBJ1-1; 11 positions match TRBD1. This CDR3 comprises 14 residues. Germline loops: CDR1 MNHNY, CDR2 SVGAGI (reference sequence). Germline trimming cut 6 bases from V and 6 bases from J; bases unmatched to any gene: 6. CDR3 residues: CASRGQGAGAEAFF. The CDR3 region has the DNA TGTGCCAGCAGAGGACAGGGGGCGGGCGCTGAAGCTTTCTTT.